This T cell receptor beta chain originates from a study of CD8 T cells in Susac syndrome. From blood CD8+ and CD4+ T cells, the TCR beta chain was sequenced. A quantity of about 0.5 to 1 ug RNA underwent reverse transcription using random hexamers. One entry per CDR3 protein, called by TCRdb with MiXCR from the immunoSEQ multiplex PCR reads. Here the sample spans 250,000 to 300,000 distinct CDR3 sequences, more than 75% being singletons. The table lists this clonotype with a few counts. V dropped 1 base and J dropped 2; count of bases not matched to a gene: 2. Per germline, CDR1 MNHEY and CDR2 SMNVEV (reference sequence). The CDR3 runs to 14 residues.

This TCR came from a human donor with multiple sclerosis. This sequence joins TRBV27 and TRBJ2-7; 7 bases line up with TRBD1. The sequencing input was CD8+ T cells from PBMCs. As DNA, the CDR3 is TGTGCCAGCAGTTTATTGGGACAGACCTACGAGCAGTACTTC. Its protein product is CASSLLGQTYEQYF.